These T cell receptor beta chains were read from a single sample in a study of beta chain features in type 1 diabetes. Some clones are missing from TCRdb's copy, which holds only in-frame ones; the method was immunoSEQ multiplex PCR. Of about 260,000 clones detected, around 20% appear once; the ten largest clones hold 0.025% to 0.035%. Sequenced sample: naive CD4+ T cells from blood. The source is a woman between 40 and 50 years old with type 1 diabetes. Each CDR3 is given with its conserved first and last residue. A D gene is named only where the DNA matches it firmly. The size entry is marked missing in some rows and otherwise reads once, few, many or a size class.

v_gene	j_gene	d_gene	abundance	CDR3nt	CDR3aa
TRBV20-1	TRBJ2-7	-	-	TGCAGTGCTAGAGTCGTTAGAGAGCAGTACTTC	CSARVVREQYF
TRBV4-2	TRBJ2-5	TRBD1	-	TGTGCCAGCAGCCAACCGCCGGGACAGGGGGTTCAAGAGACCCAGTACTTC	CASSQPPGQGVQETQYF
TRBV4-2	TRBJ1-1	TRBD1	-	TGTGCCAGCAGCCAAGAGACCAGGGGGGCCACTGAAGCTTTCTTT	CASSQETRGATEAFF
TRBV15	TRBJ1-6	-	few	TGTGCCACCAGCAGAGCGGGGATAAATTCACCCCTCCACTTT	CATSRAGINSPLHF
TRBV28	TRBJ1-2	TRBD1	-	TGTGCCAGCAGGGGACAGGGGGCGCGAAATGGCTACACCTTC	CASRGQGARNGYTF
TRBV4-3	TRBJ2-3	TRBD1	-	TGCGCCAGCAGCCGAGACTGGACAGGGGATGGCACAGATACGCAGTATTTT	CASSRDWTGDGTDTQYF
TRBV11-1	TRBJ2-7	-	-	TGTGCCAGTTCAGGGGATACCTACGAGCAGTACTTC	CASSGDTYEQYF
TRBV29-1	TRBJ1-3	-	few	TGCAGCGTTCTTCGACAGGAGGACACCATATATTTT	CSVLRQEDTIYF
TRBV5-1	TRBJ2-7	-	few	TGCGCCAGCAGCACCGGGAATGTTGCCCTCTACGAGCAGTACTTC	CASSTGNVALYEQYF
TRBV2	TRBJ2-1	TRBD1	few	TGTGCCAGCAGTTACGCTAGACAGGGCAATGAGCAGTTCTTC	CASSYARQGNEQFF
TRBV7-2	TRBJ2-3	-	-	TGTGCCAGCAGCTTAGGGCGCGGCCCGGATACGCAGTATTTT	CASSLGRGPDTQYF
TRBV5-1	TRBJ2-1	TRBD2	-	TGCGCGTCGGGACTAGCGGGGTACAATGAGCAGTTCTTC	CASGLAGYNEQFF
TRBV7-9	TRBJ2-7	-	-	TGTGCCAGCAGCTCCGGGGACTACGAGCAGTACTTC	CASSSGDYEQYF
TRBV9	TRBJ2-2	-	few	TGTGCCAGCAGCGGAGGTATGAACACCGGGGAGCTGTTTTTT	CASSGGMNTGELFF
TRBV28	TRBJ1-2	-	-	TGTGCCAGCCTCGGGGTGGGCTATGGCTACACCTTC	CASLGVGYGYTF
TRBV9	TRBJ1-1	-	-	TGTGCCAGCAGCGTCGGGCGGGGGACGAGCACTGAAGCTTTCTTT	CASSVGRGTSTEAFF
TRBV7-9	TRBJ1-1	-	-	TGTGCCAGCAGCTTAGGCGGGGCGAACACTGAAGCTTTCTTT	CASSLGGANTEAFF
TRBV30	TRBJ2-3	-	few	TGTGCCTGGAGTGTACTCGGGGGAGACGGCGATACGCAGTATTTT	CAWSVLGGDGDTQYF
TRBV20-1	TRBJ2-1	-	-	TGCAGTGCTCCTGGACAGAATGAGCAGTTCTTC	CSAPGQNEQFF
TRBV7-9	TRBJ2-7	-	-	TGTGCCAGCAGCAATCTAGCGCAAGCCTACGAGCAGTACTTC	CASSNLAQAYEQYF
TRBV5-1	TRBJ2-7	TRBD2	once	TGCGCCAGCGCATTCGGGCGGGAGGGCCTCGAGCAGTACTTC	CASAFGREGLEQYF
TRBV7-9	TRBJ1-5	-	few	TGTGCCACCGCGGCAGGGTATGGCAATCAGCCCCAGCATTTT	CATAAGYGNQPQHF
TRBV9	TRBJ2-2	-	-	TGTGCCAGCAGCGTAGAATCTGGGCGAAACACCGGGGAGCTGTTTTTT	CASSVESGRNTGELFF
TRBV18	TRBJ2-7	-	-	TGTGCCAGCTCTCTCAGCTACGAGCAGTACTTC	CASSLSYEQYF
TRBV18	TRBJ1-1	-	-	TGTGCCAGCTCACCTCTAACAGGGTACGAGAACACTGAAGCTTTCTTT	CASSPLTGYENTEAFF